The rows below give T cell receptor beta chains drawn from one sample of a study of blood T cell repertoires in COVID-19. Produced via immunoSEQ multiplex PCR; TCRdb's table is partial and in-frame only. The sample contains some 65,000 clones, roughly 78% of which appear only once. The sample consisted of peripheral blood. Every receptor here comes from a human donor in a cohort sampled during active COVID-19. CDR3s include the opening cysteine and the closing phenylalanine or tryptophan. A D gene is named only where the DNA matches it firmly. The size of a clone is reported for some rows only, either as once, few or many, or as a class for expanded clones.

CDR3aa: CASSQTSTGSLARGSSYEQYF; CDR3nt: TGTGCCAGCAGCCAAACTTCGACAGGGTCCCTCGCTCGTGGGAGCTCCTACGAGCAGTACTTC; abundance: few; v_gene: TRBV6-2/TRBV6-3; j_gene: TRBJ2-7; d_gene: TRBD1
CDR3aa: CASSLGQGAQTNYGYTF; CDR3nt: TGTGCCAGCAGCTTGGGACAGGGGGCGCAAACTAACTATGGCTACACCTTC; abundance: -; v_gene: TRBV5-4; j_gene: TRBJ1-2; d_gene: TRBD1
CDR3aa: CASSLRTDRTGNTIYF; CDR3nt: TGTGCCAGCAGCCTACGGACAGACAGAACTGGAAACACCATATATTTT; abundance: -; v_gene: TRBV3-1/TRBV3-2; j_gene: TRBJ1-3; d_gene: -
CDR3aa: CATREQGSNTEAFF; CDR3nt: TGTGCCACCAGGGAACAGGGGTCGAACACTGAAGCTTTCTTT; abundance: once; v_gene: TRBV24-1; j_gene: TRBJ1-1; d_gene: TRBD1
CDR3aa: CASSVTGGSGANVLTF; CDR3nt: TGTGCCAGCAGCGTTACAGGGGGATCGGGGGCCAACGTCCTGACTTTC; abundance: once; v_gene: TRBV9; j_gene: TRBJ2-6; d_gene: TRBD1
CDR3aa: CASRATGDVSPLHF; CDR3nt: TGTGCCAGTAGAGCGACTGGCGATGTTTCACCCCTCCACTTT; abundance: -; v_gene: TRBV19; j_gene: TRBJ1-6; d_gene: -
CDR3aa: CASSQDWAGNTIYF; CDR3nt: TGCGCCAGCAGCCAAGATTGGGCAGGAAACACCATATATTTT; abundance: -; v_gene: TRBV4-3; j_gene: TRBJ1-3; d_gene: -
CDR3aa: CASSNRGYEQYF; CDR3nt: TGTGCCAGCAGCAACAGGGGGTACGAGCAGTACTTC; abundance: -; v_gene: TRBV6-2/TRBV6-3; j_gene: TRBJ2-7; d_gene: TRBD1
CDR3aa: CASSLGGTRNTEAFF; CDR3nt: TGTGCCAGCAGCTTGGGGGGGACTAGGAACACTGAAGCTTTCTTT; abundance: -; v_gene: TRBV5-5; j_gene: TRBJ1-1; d_gene: -
CDR3aa: CASSIVLGGYEQYF; CDR3nt: TGTGCCAGTAGTATTGTACTCGGGGGCTACGAGCAGTACTTC; abundance: -; v_gene: TRBV19; j_gene: TRBJ2-7; d_gene: -
CDR3aa: CASSPADSLGEQYF; CDR3nt: TGTGCCAGTAGTCCGGCAGATAGCCTTGGGGAGCAGTACTTC; abundance: once; v_gene: TRBV19; j_gene: TRBJ2-7; d_gene: -
CDR3aa: CASSLQGVYEQYF; CDR3nt: TGTGCCAGCAGTTTACAGGGTGTCTACGAGCAGTACTTC; abundance: -; v_gene: TRBV5-4; j_gene: TRBJ2-7; d_gene: -
CDR3aa: CASSLAAVSTYEQYF; CDR3nt: TGTGCCAGCAGTCTCGCCGCGGTCTCGACTTACGAGCAGTACTTC; abundance: -; v_gene: TRBV27; j_gene: TRBJ2-7; d_gene: -
CDR3aa: CASDGHDRESYGYTF; CDR3nt: TGTGCCAGCGATGGCCACGACAGGGAAAGCTATGGCTACACCTTC; abundance: -; v_gene: TRBV7-9; j_gene: TRBJ1-2; d_gene: TRBD1
CDR3aa: CASSLGGSSSYNEQFF; CDR3nt: TGCGCCAGCAGCTTAGGGGGTTCCAGCTCCTACAATGAGCAGTTCTTC; abundance: -; v_gene: TRBV5-1; j_gene: TRBJ2-1; d_gene: -
CDR3aa: CASRSTNSGAPLHF; CDR3nt: TGCGCCAGCAGATCCACTAATTCGGGTGCACCCCTCCACTTT; abundance: -; v_gene: TRBV4-1; j_gene: TRBJ1-6; d_gene: -
CDR3aa: CSVASGTNSYEQYF; CDR3nt: TGCAGCGTAGCCTCCGGGACAAACTCCTACGAGCAGTACTTC; abundance: -; v_gene: TRBV29-1; j_gene: TRBJ2-7; d_gene: -
CDR3aa: CASSLEGGRRGYGYTF; CDR3nt: TGTGCCAGCAGCTTGGAAGGAGGGAGAAGGGGCTATGGCTACACCTTC; abundance: -; v_gene: TRBV5-5; j_gene: TRBJ1-2; d_gene: -
CDR3aa: CASSSTGIQETQYF; CDR3nt: TGTGCCAGCAGTTCAACAGGTATTCAAGAGACCCAGTACTTC; abundance: -; v_gene: TRBV28; j_gene: TRBJ2-5; d_gene: -
CDR3aa: CASTRGGEPYQPQHF; CDR3nt: TGTGCCAGCACCCGAGGGGGGGAACCGTATCAGCCCCAGCATTTT; abundance: -; v_gene: TRBV25-1; j_gene: TRBJ1-5; d_gene: -
CDR3aa: CAIMNLGHTGKTYEQYF; CDR3nt: TGTGCCATCATGAATCTGGGACACACGGGGAAAACCTACGAGCAGTACTTC; abundance: -; v_gene: TRBV10-3; j_gene: TRBJ2-7; d_gene: -
CDR3aa: CASSLREDSPLHF; CDR3nt: TGTGCCAGCAGCTTACGGGAGGATTCACCCCTCCACTTT; abundance: -; v_gene: TRBV7-9; j_gene: TRBJ1-6; d_gene: -
CDR3aa: CASSETRTPTYEQYF; CDR3nt: TGTGCCAGTAGTGAAACGAGAACTCCGACCTACGAGCAGTACTTC; abundance: few; v_gene: TRBV19; j_gene: TRBJ2-7; d_gene: -
CDR3aa: CASSLAGGPHEQYF; CDR3nt: TGTGCCAGCAGCTTAGCGGGAGGGCCACACGAGCAGTACTTC; abundance: -; v_gene: TRBV7-9; j_gene: TRBJ2-7; d_gene: TRBD2
CDR3aa: CASRPGQGLNTQYF; CDR3nt: TGTGCCAGCAGACCGGGACAGGGTCTAAATACGCAGTATTTT; abundance: -; v_gene: TRBV6-6; j_gene: TRBJ2-3; d_gene: TRBD1
CDR3aa: CATSDLGQNSGNTIYF; CDR3nt: TGTGCCACCAGTGATTTGGGACAAAACTCTGGAAACACCATATATTTT; abundance: -; v_gene: TRBV24-1; j_gene: TRBJ1-3; d_gene: -
CDR3aa: CASSYSETTSYEQYF; CDR3nt: TGTGCCAGCAGTTACTCGGAGACTACGTCCTACGAGCAGTACTTC; abundance: -; v_gene: TRBV6-2/TRBV6-3; j_gene: TRBJ2-7; d_gene: -
CDR3aa: CASSRRTGSADTQYF; CDR3nt: TGTGCCAGCTCTCGCCGGACAGGGTCAGCAGATACGCAGTATTTT; abundance: few; v_gene: TRBV2; j_gene: TRBJ2-3; d_gene: TRBD1
CDR3aa: CASSLNRETYEQYF; CDR3nt: TGTGCCAGCAGTCTCAACAGGGAAACCTACGAGCAGTACTTC; abundance: -; v_gene: TRBV6-5; j_gene: TRBJ2-7; d_gene: -
CDR3aa: CASSPRTGSYGNQPQHF; CDR3nt: TGTGCCAGCAGCCCTAGGACAGGGTCTTATGGCAATCAGCCCCAGCATTTT; abundance: few; v_gene: TRBV16; j_gene: TRBJ1-5; d_gene: TRBD1
CDR3aa: CASSTLDRTYEQYF; CDR3nt: TGTGCCAGCAGCACCTTGGACAGGACATACGAGCAGTACTTC; abundance: -; v_gene: TRBV9; j_gene: TRBJ2-7; d_gene: TRBD1
CDR3aa: CAISATSGSAYMTGELFF; CDR3nt: TGTGCCATCAGTGCCACTAGCGGGAGTGCCTATATGACCGGGGAGCTGTTTTTT; abundance: -; v_gene: TRBV10-3; j_gene: TRBJ2-2; d_gene: TRBD2
CDR3aa: CASSGQAEAFF; CDR3nt: TGTGCCAGCAGTGGACAGGCGGAGGCTTTCTTT; abundance: few; v_gene: TRBV28; j_gene: TRBJ1-1; d_gene: TRBD1
CDR3aa: CASSIAGFIGGELFF; CDR3nt: TGTGCCAGTAGTATCGCAGGGTTTATAGGCGGGGAGCTGTTTTTT; abundance: -; v_gene: TRBV19; j_gene: TRBJ2-2; d_gene: -
CDR3aa: CASSVGNRGTDTQYF; CDR3nt: TGTGCCAGCAGCGTAGGGAACCGGGGCACAGATACGCAGTATTTT; abundance: -; v_gene: TRBV9; j_gene: TRBJ2-3; d_gene: -
CDR3aa: CASSDRVSVQPQHF; CDR3nt: TGTGCCAGCTCCGACAGGGTATCGGTTCAGCCCCAGCATTTT; abundance: -; v_gene: TRBV25-1; j_gene: TRBJ1-5; d_gene: TRBD1
CDR3aa: CASSRQGLNGAFF; CDR3nt: TGTGCCAGCAGCCGACAGGGCCTTAACGGGGCTTTCTTT; abundance: -; v_gene: TRBV6-5; j_gene: TRBJ1-1; d_gene: TRBD1
CDR3aa: CASSRTSGTDTQYF; CDR3nt: TGTGCCAGCTCACGGACTAGCGGCACAGATACGCAGTATTTT; abundance: -; v_gene: TRBV18; j_gene: TRBJ2-3; d_gene: TRBD2
CDR3aa: CASSLRENTEAFF; CDR3nt: TGTGCCAGCAGTTTACGGGAGAACACTGAAGCTTTCTTT; abundance: -; v_gene: TRBV12-3/TRBV12-4; j_gene: TRBJ1-1; d_gene: -
CDR3aa: CTSSRIGGGLNTEAFF; CDR3nt: TGCACCAGCAGCCGGATAGGAGGAGGGTTGAACACTGAAGCTTTCTTT; abundance: -; v_gene: TRBV1; j_gene: TRBJ1-1; d_gene: -
CDR3aa: CASSPRTGWSYEQYF; CDR3nt: TGTGCCAGCAGCCCAAGGACAGGGTGGTCCTACGAGCAGTACTTC; abundance: -; v_gene: TRBV6-2/TRBV6-3; j_gene: TRBJ2-7; d_gene: TRBD1
CDR3aa: CASSRTGGDYGYTF; CDR3nt: TGTGCCAGCAGCCGGACAGGGGGCGACTATGGCTACACCTTC; abundance: few; v_gene: TRBV6-5; j_gene: TRBJ1-2; d_gene: TRBD1
CDR3aa: CASSAGTGLGGLFF; CDR3nt: TGTGCCAGCAGCGCGGGGACAGGCCTCGGAGGACTGTTTTTT; abundance: -; v_gene: TRBV9; j_gene: TRBJ1-4; d_gene: TRBD1
CDR3aa: CASSNGGGAGNSPLHF; CDR3nt: TGTGCCAGCAGTAATGGGGGAGGGGCCGGGAATTCACCCCTCCACTTT; abundance: -; v_gene: TRBV28; j_gene: TRBJ1-6; d_gene: -
CDR3aa: CASSFRQTGAANTGELFF; CDR3nt: TGTGCCAGCAGTTTTCGCCAAACTGGCGCGGCGAACACCGGGGAGCTGTTTTTT; abundance: -; v_gene: TRBV27; j_gene: TRBJ2-2; d_gene: -
CDR3aa: CASSETSGRYDEQFF; CDR3nt: TGTGCCAGCAGCGAGACTAGCGGGAGGTATGATGAGCAGTTCTTC; abundance: -; v_gene: TRBV9; j_gene: TRBJ2-1; d_gene: TRBD2
CDR3aa: CAISEPGTSGTEYF; CDR3nt: TGTGCCATCAGTGAGCCAGGGACTAGCGGAACCGAGTACTTC; abundance: -; v_gene: TRBV10-3; j_gene: TRBJ2-7; d_gene: TRBD2
CDR3aa: CASRLDSYYTEAFF; CDR3nt: TGTGCCAGCAGATTGGACAGTTACTACACTGAAGCTTTCTTT; abundance: -; v_gene: TRBV2; j_gene: TRBJ1-1; d_gene: -
CDR3aa: CASSLGPPLREGRGTGELFF; CDR3nt: TGTGCCAGCAGCTTGGGCCCACCACTGCGGGAGGGCCGTGGCACCGGGGAGCTGTTTTTT; abundance: once; v_gene: TRBV5-5; j_gene: TRBJ2-2; d_gene: TRBD2
CDR3aa: CASSTWTSGRITGELFF; CDR3nt: TGTGCCAGCAGCACCTGGACTAGCGGGAGAATTACCGGGGAGCTGTTTTTT; abundance: -; v_gene: TRBV5-6; j_gene: TRBJ2-2; d_gene: TRBD2